The 21 T cell receptor beta chains below come from one sample, sequenced in a study of cytomegalovirus exposure and HLA in healthy donors. The PCR contained 60 Vbeta and 13 Jbeta primers. Using immunoSEQ multiplex PCR, the repertoire was profiled, and TCRdb retains in-frame clones only, with some absent. The sample lists about 150,000 clones; about 83% were seen once. Sequenced input: PBMCs. The receptors here all came from a woman in her 40s in good health and CMV-seronegative.

The CDR3 protein is CASSPLLGPISTDTQYF. Here the CDR3 DNA reads TGTGCCAGCAGTCCCCTACTAGGGCCGATTAGCACAGATACGCAGTATTTT. This rearrangement joins TRBV27 to TRBJ2-3, with D maybe TRBD2 (5 bases). Deletions cut 5 bases from V and 0 bases from J, with 18 bases between. Germline V lookup: CDR1 MNHEY, CDR2 SMNVEV (reference sequence). The CDR3 spans 17 residues.

The chain links TRBV6-5 to TRBJ1-5; D call uncertain. Trimming removed 4 bases at V and 6 bases at J, with 13 bases between. CDR1 and CDR2 from the germline V gene are MNHEY and SVGAGI. The CDR3 loop spans 14 amino acids. CDR3 sequence (DNA): TGTGCCAGCAGTTTAGAGGTTGGAGGTCAGCCCCAGCATTTT. Protein product: CASSLEVGGQPQHF.

This clone has only one observation. The gene calls are TRBV2 and TRBJ2-5, with D possibly matching TRBD1 (6 bases). The CDR3 has 13 residues. The germline V and J ends were trimmed by 8 bases and 3 bases, with 13 bases remaining between them. The germline CDR1 and CDR2 sequences are SNHLY and FYNNEI. The CDR3 DNA is TGTGCCAGCTATTTAAGGGGGAAAGAGACCCAGTACTTC. Translation gives CASYLRGKETQYF.

This clone was seen a few times. The genes are TRBV4-2 and TRBJ1-4; tentatively, D is TRBD1 (5 bases). Germline CDR1 reads LGHNA; CDR2 reads YNFKEQ. The germline V and J ends were trimmed by 5 bases and 6 bases, with 16 bases remaining between them. This CDR3 region has 15 residues. CDR3 DNA sequence: TGTGCCAGCAGCTCATCAGGGTTACAAGATGAAAAACTGTTTTTT. This sequence encodes CASSSSGLQDEKLFF.

This clone showed up just once. The chain couples TRBV6-5 to TRBJ2-5; TRBD2 aligns across 9 bases. The CDR3 contains 15 residues. CDR1 and CDR2 from the germline V gene are MNHEY and SVGAGI. The V segment lost 5 bases and the J segment 2 bases; nucleotides outside the gene matches: 6. In DNA, the CDR3 is TGTGCCAGCAGTGGATCTAGCGGGACTCAAGAGACCCAGTACTTC. This gives the protein CASSGSSGTQETQYF.

The V call is TRBV5-1, the J call TRBJ2-7, with 10 bases lining up with TRBD2. Germline CDR1 and CDR2: SGHRS and YFSETQ. Trimming took 0 bases from V and 9 from J; bases not matched to a gene: 9. The CDR3 is 15 amino acids. As DNA, the CDR3 is TGCGCCAGCAGCTTGGTATGGCTAGCGGGGGCGACGCAGTACTTC. Amino acid sequence: CASSLVWLAGATQYF.

The chain uses TRBV29-1 and TRBJ1-4; perhaps TRBD1 as D (5 bases). This CDR3 has 13 residues. Germline V gene lookup returns CDR1 SQVTM and CDR2 ANQGSEA. V was pared by 7 bases and J by 6 bases, with 15 bases between. In nucleotides, the CDR3 is TGCAGCGCCGGGGGGAGGATGGATGAAAAACTGTTTTTT. This sequence encodes CSAGGRMDEKLFF.

The chain is built from TRBV10-2 and TRBJ2-7; D might be TRBD2 (6 bases). Trimming took 8 bases from V and 1 from J, leaving 18 bases between them. Germline V gene lookup returns CDR1 WSHSY and CDR2 SAAADI. The CDR3 length is 15 residues. CDR3 sequence (DNA): TGCGCCAGCGCTACCCCGGGACTGGATTCCTACGAGCAGTACTTC. This codes for CASATPGLDSYEQYF.

V usage is TRBV28 and J usage is TRBJ2-5, with TRBD2 as a possible D gene (6 bases). This CDR3 comprises 16 residues. V dropped 10 bases and J dropped 3 bases, with 24 bases sitting between them. Germline CDR1 and CDR2: MDHEN and SYDVKM. The CDR3 reads CAIPPREVAVKETQYF. DNA for the CDR3: TGTGCCATCCCACCAAGAGAGGTAGCGGTGAAAGAGACCCAGTACTTC.

In regard to this clone: Germline is not matched at one junction end, which may reflect a read error. The J gene is TRBJ1-1, the V gene TRBV28; D ambiguous. There are 15 residues in the CDR3. Germline loops: CDR1 MDHEN, CDR2 SYDVKM. The CDR3 coding sequence is TGTGCCAGCAGTCCCACAAGTTCAGCGGTCACTAAAGCTTTCTTT. It encodes CASSPTSSAVTKAFF.

The chain couples TRBV2 to TRBJ2-2; D not certain. Germline V gene sequence: CDR1 SNHLY, CDR2 FYNNEI. V was trimmed by 3 bases and J by 0 bases, leaving 8 bases between them. This CDR3 has 15 residues. CDR3 sequence (DNA): TGTGCCAGCAGTGAGGTACAAGCGAACACCGGGGAGCTGTTTTTT. Amino acid sequence: CASSEVQANTGELFF.

The chain links TRBV5-1 to TRBJ2-7; D might be TRBD2 (5 bases). CDR3 size: 15 residues. CDR1 is SGHRS, CDR2 YFSETQ, per germline. Trimming removed 1 base at V and 2 bases at J, with 13 bases between. The CDR3 reads CASSLSGPGTYEQYF. Written as DNA, the CDR3 is TGCGCCAGCAGCTTGTCGGGTCCGGGGACCTACGAGCAGTACTTC.

This clone was counted only a few times. The chain couples TRBV6-1 to TRBJ2-7; a possible D gene is TRBD1 (6 bases). The CDR3 has 14 amino acids. Germline-derived CDR1 and CDR2 are MNHNS and SASEGT. V was clipped by 3 bases and J by 2 bases, with 11 bases between them. The CDR3 bases are TGTGCCAGCAGTGACAGGGGATTACCCTACGAGCAGTACTTC. It specifies CASSDRGLPYEQYF.

The J gene is TRBJ1-1, the V gene TRBV2; D call uncertain. This CDR3 has 14 amino acids. Trimming left V 2 bases short and J 1 base short, with 8 bases between. Germline V gene sequence: CDR1 SNHLY, CDR2 FYNNEI. The CDR3 sequence is CASSESSPNTEAFF. The CDR3 nucleotides read TGTGCCAGCAGTGAAAGTAGTCCGAACACTGAAGCTTTCTTT.

The rearrangement links TRBV19 to TRBJ2-2, with D perhaps matching TRBD1 (6 bases). Germline CDR1 LNHDA, CDR2 SQIVND (reference sequence). The V end was cut by 5 bases, the J end by 7 bases, with 14 bases between. CDR3 length: 14 amino acids. The CDR3 loop is CASSVRGFGGELFF. Written as DNA, the CDR3 is TGTGCCAGTAGTGTTAGGGGGTTCGGCGGGGAGCTGTTTTTT.

The CDR3 DNA is TGCGCCAGCAGCTCGGCGGCGGGGGTCCAAGAGACCCAGTACTTC. It translates to CASSSAAGVQETQYF. The chain links TRBV5-1 to TRBJ2-5; 7 nucleotides match TRBD2. V was clipped by 3 bases and J by 1 base; unmatched bases: 6. Germline CDR1 reads SGHRS; CDR2 reads YFSETQ. This CDR3 is built from 15 residues.

The rearrangement links TRBV10-3 to TRBJ1-1; D perhaps matches TRBD1 (5 bases). Trimming stripped 4 bases from V and 10 bases from J, with 13 bases between. The CDR3 has 12 amino acids. In germline, CDR1 is ENHRY, CDR2 SYGVKD. As DNA, the CDR3 is TGTGCCATCAGTGTCGGGGGTACAAGAGCTTTCTTT. Translation: CAISVGGTRAFF.

The CDR3 coding sequence is TGTGCCAGCAGCTCCCTTGCCGGCGAGCAGTACTTC. Translation: CASSSLAGEQYF. V usage is TRBV5-4 and J usage is TRBJ2-7; no firm D call. V lost 3 bases and J lost 6, with 10 bases in between. The CDR3 is 12 residues long. In germline, CDR1 is SGHNT, CDR2 YYREEE (reference sequence).

The table lists this clone with a few counts. V gene TRBV27 combines with J gene TRBJ2-1, with a tentative D call TRBD1 (7 bases). The CDR3 covers 15 residues. The germline CDR1 and CDR2 sequences are MNHEY and SMNVEV (reference sequence). Deletions cut 3 bases from V and 1 base from J, with 10 bases between. Written as DNA, the CDR3 is TGTGCCAGCAGTTTCAGGGGGGTATCCTACAATGAGCAGTTCTTC. It yields the protein CASSFRGVSYNEQFF.

This clone occurred a few times. This sequence joins TRBV19 and TRBJ2-6; D uncertain. The germline gives CDR1 LNHDA, CDR2 SQIVND (reference sequence). V was pared by 5 bases and J by 0 bases, with 8 bases between. The CDR3 totals 15 residues. CDR3: CASSARRSGANVLTF. DNA for the CDR3: TGTGCCAGTAGTGCGCGGCGCTCTGGGGCCAACGTCCTGACTTTC.

This clone was counted once. The rearrangement joins TRBV13 to TRBJ2-3, with 10 bases identical to TRBD2. Germline V gene sequence: CDR1 PRHDT, CDR2 FYEKMQ (reference sequence). Trimming took 2 bases from V and 6 from J; bases not matched to a gene: 5. The length of the CDR3 is 15 residues. CDR3 bases: TGTGCCAGCAGCTTACAGCGGGGGGGCCGGGATACGCAGTATTTT. Amino acids: CASSLQRGGRDTQYF.